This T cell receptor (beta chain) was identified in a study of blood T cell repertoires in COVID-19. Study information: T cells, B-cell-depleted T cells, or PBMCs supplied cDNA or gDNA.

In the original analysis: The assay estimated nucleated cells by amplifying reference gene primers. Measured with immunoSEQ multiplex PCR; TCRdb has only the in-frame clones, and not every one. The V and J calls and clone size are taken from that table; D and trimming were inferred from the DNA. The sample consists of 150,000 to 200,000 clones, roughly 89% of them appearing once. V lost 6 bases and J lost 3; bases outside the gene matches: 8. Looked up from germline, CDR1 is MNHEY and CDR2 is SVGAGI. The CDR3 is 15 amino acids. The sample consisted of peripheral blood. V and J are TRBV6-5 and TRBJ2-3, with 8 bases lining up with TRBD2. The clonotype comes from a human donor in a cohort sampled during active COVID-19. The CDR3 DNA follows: TGTGCCAGCAGCTGGAGAGCGGGAGTAACAGATACGCAGTATTTT. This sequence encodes CASSWRAGVTDTQYF.